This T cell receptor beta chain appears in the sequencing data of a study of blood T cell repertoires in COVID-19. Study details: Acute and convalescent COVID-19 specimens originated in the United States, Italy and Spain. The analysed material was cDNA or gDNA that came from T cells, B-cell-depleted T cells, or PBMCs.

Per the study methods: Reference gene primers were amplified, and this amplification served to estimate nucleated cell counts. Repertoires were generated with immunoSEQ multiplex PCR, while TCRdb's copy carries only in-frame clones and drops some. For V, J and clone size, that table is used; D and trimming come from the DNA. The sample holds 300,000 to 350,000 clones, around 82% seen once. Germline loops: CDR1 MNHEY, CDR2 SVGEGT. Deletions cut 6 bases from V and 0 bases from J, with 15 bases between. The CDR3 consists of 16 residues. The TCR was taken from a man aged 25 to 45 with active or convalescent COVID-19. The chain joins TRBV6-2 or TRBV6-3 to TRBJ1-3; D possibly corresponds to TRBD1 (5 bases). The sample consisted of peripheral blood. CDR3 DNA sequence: TGTGCCAGCAGCCTACGGAGGGGCTTCTCTGGAAACACCATATATTTT. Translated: CASSLRRGFSGNTIYF.